A single sample is the source of the 17 T cell receptor beta chains below, sequenced in a study of cytomegalovirus exposure and HLA in healthy donors. Researchers ran the PCR with 60 Vbeta and 13 Jbeta primers. Method: immunoSEQ multiplex PCR; TCRdb's copy keeps in-frame clones and lacks some. In the table there are about 140,000 clones, roughly four fifths of which are singletons. The sample consisted of PBMCs. Receptors were obtained from a woman aged 45-65 years in good health and CMV-seronegative.

V usage is TRBV5-1 and J usage is TRBJ1-2; 8 bases are shared with TRBD1. This CDR3 region has 15 residues. The germline gives CDR1 SGHRS, CDR2 YFSETQ. The ends lost 4 bases at V and 5 bases at J; junction bases unmatched: 10. CDR3 in amino acids: CASSPPTGGKYGYTF. CDR3 DNA sequence: TGCGCCAGCAGCCCCCCTACAGGGGGGAAATATGGCTACACCTTC.

This sequence joins TRBV19 and TRBJ1-5, with TRBD1 as a possible D gene (5 bases). Germline V lookup: CDR1 LNHDA, CDR2 SQIVND (reference sequence). Trimming pared 4 bases from V and 7 bases from J, leaving 17 bases between. The CDR3 sequence is 15 residues long. CDR3 region: CASSTPGLVGQPQHF. CDR3 nucleotide sequence: TGTGCCAGTAGTACACCGGGACTCGTGGGGCAGCCCCAGCATTTT.

The chain employs TRBV10-3 and TRBJ2-5, with TRBD1 identical over 8 bases. The CDR3 length is 16 residues. Germline values: CDR1 ENHRY, CDR2 SYGVKD. V lost 4 bases and J lost 4; bases outside the gene matches: 11. The CDR3 DNA follows: TGTGCCATCAGTGTATCATTCGACAGGGGAGGAGAGACCCAGTACTTC. Protein sequence: CAISVSFDRGGETQYF.

V usage is TRBV11-3 and J usage is TRBJ1-1; D not resolved. V was trimmed by 0 bases and J by 3 bases, leaving 11 bases between them. Germline CDR1 reads SGHNT; CDR2 reads YENEEA. CDR3 length: 15 residues. The DNA of the CDR3 is TGTGCCAGCAGCTTAGACTCGGGAGAATACACTGAAGCTTTCTTT. It is translated as CASSLDSGEYTEAFF. Supplemented by reference TRBV11-3 and TRBJ1-1, the full variable domain reads EAGVVQSPRYKIIEKKQPVAFWCNPISGHNTLYWYLQNLGQGPELLIRYENEEAVDDSQLPKDRFSAERLKGVDSTLKIQPAELGDSAVYLCASSLDSGEYTEAFFGQGTRLTVV.

The gene calls are TRBV4-1 and TRBJ1-1, with unresolved D. Trimming stripped 1 base from V and 6 bases from J, with 6 bases between. This CDR3 region has 12 residues. Germline V gives CDR1 MGHRA, CDR2 YSYEKL. CDR3 residues: CASSQGRSEAFF. Written as DNA, the CDR3 is TGCGCCAGCAGCCAAGGGAGGTCTGAAGCTTTCTTT.

CDR3 protein: CASILVWGGLGEIAKNIQYF. As DNA, the CDR3 is TGCGCCAGCATCCTGGTCTGGGGAGGACTAGGGGAGATAGCCAAAAACATTCAGTACTTC. V gene TRBV5-1 combines with J gene TRBJ2-4; 7 nucleotides align to TRBD2. Trimming at V came to 6 bases and at J to 0 bases, leaving 21 bases not matched to a gene. Germline V gene sequence: CDR1 SGHRS, CDR2 YFSETQ. This CDR3 is built from 20 residues. The complete variable domain, with remaining parts taken from reference TRBV5-1 and TRBJ2-4, reads KAGVTQTPRYLIKTRGQQVTLSCSPISGHRSVSWYQQTPGQGLQFLFEYFSETQRNKGNFPGRFSGRQFSNSRSEMNVSTLELGDSALYLCASILVWGGLGEIAKNIQYFGAGTRLSVL.

The gene calls are TRBV7-2 and TRBJ2-3, with 9 bases identical to TRBD2. Germline lookup yields CDR1 SGHTA and CDR2 FQGNSA. The ends lost 1 base at V and 3 bases at J; junction bases unmatched: 5. This CDR3 region has 16 residues. The CDR3 spells CASSLGAGGLTDTQYF. CDR3 DNA sequence: TGTGCCAGCAGCTTAGGCGCGGGGGGGTTAACAGATACGCAGTATTTT.

The chain has TRBV18 and TRBJ2-7, with a tentative D call TRBD1 (6 bases). The CDR3 sequence is 16 residues long. Germline CDR1 and CDR2: KGHSH and LQKENI. The V end was cut by 3 bases, the J end by 1 base, with 16 bases between. Here the CDR3 reads CASSPATGTLSYEQYF. CDR3 coding DNA: TGTGCCAGCTCACCCGCAACCGGGACACTATCCTACGAGCAGTACTTC.

The chain uses TRBV6-1 and TRBJ2-7, with 10 bases that match TRBD1. The CDR3 sequence is 14 residues long. Germline lookup yields CDR1 MNHNS and CDR2 SASEGT. V was clipped by 10 bases and J by 2 bases; unmatched bases: 8. Here the CDR3 DNA reads TGTGCCACTCCCGGGACAGGGGACGCCTACGAGCAGTACTTC. It yields the protein CATPGTGDAYEQYF.

As concerns this clone: This same CDR3 is encoded by further DNA sequences in the sample. The chain carries TRBV6-4 and TRBJ1-6; D remains unclear. This CDR3 comprises 13 residues. From germline, CDR1 is MRHNA and CDR2 SNTAGT. The germline V and J ends were trimmed by 6 bases and 7 bases, with 10 bases remaining between them. CDR3 region: CASSPEENSPLHF. For the CDR3, the DNA is TGTGCCAGCAGCCCAGAGGAAAATTCACCCCTCCACTTT.

J is TRBJ1-2 and V is TRBV4-3; possible D gene TRBD1, 6 bases. The CDR3 contains 14 residues. Trimming left V 0 bases short and J 8 bases short, with 13 bases between. Germline loops: CDR1 LGHNA, CDR2 YSLEER. The DNA of the CDR3 is TGCGCCAGCAGCCAAGAACTAACAGGGTCCGGCTACACCTTC. Protein sequence: CASSQELTGSGYTF.

V and J are TRBV7-9 and TRBJ2-2; 7 nucleotides align to TRBD1. The CDR3 loop spans 15 amino acids. Losses at the gene ends were 8 bases for V and 3 bases for J; bases not matched to a gene: 9. Germline V gene lookup returns CDR1 SEHNR and CDR2 FQNEAQ (reference sequence). This chain's CDR3 is CASPADRVYTGELFF. The CDR3 bases are TGTGCCAGCCCCGCCGACAGGGTATACACCGGGGAGCTGTTTTTT.

V and J are TRBV9 and TRBJ2-2; 8 positions agree with TRBD1. Germline loops: CDR1 SGDLS, CDR2 YYNGEE. The CDR3 totals 17 residues. The V gene end was trimmed by 1 base and the J gene end by 2 bases; junction bases not matched to a gene: 7. Here the CDR3 reads CASSVNLGQGNTGELFF. The CDR3 DNA follows: TGTGCCAGCAGCGTAAACCTCGGACAGGGAAACACCGGGGAGCTGTTTTTT.

The chain has TRBV6-6 and TRBJ2-3; TRBD1 agrees at 9 bases. Germline CDR1 reads MNHNY; CDR2 reads SVGAGI (reference sequence). V lost 6 bases to trimming and J lost 5 bases; unmatched junction nucleotides: 6. There are 14 residues in the CDR3. CDR3 loop: CASRPTGGEDTQYF. DNA of the CDR3: TGTGCCAGCAGACCCACAGGGGGCGAAGATACGCAGTATTTT.

The chain carries TRBV5-8 and TRBJ2-1; 12 bases line up with TRBD1. This CDR3 region has 15 residues. Per germline, CDR1 SGHTS and CDR2 YDEGEE. V trimming: 5 bases; J trimming: 7 bases; junction bases outside the gene matches: 7. The CDR3 sequence is CASRPRDRGRNEQFF. CDR3 DNA: TGTGCCAGCAGACCCCGGGACAGGGGGCGTAATGAGCAGTTCTTC.

This chain connects TRBV10-1 to TRBJ2-3; 13 bases align to TRBD2. This CDR3 region has 20 residues. J lost 0 bases, V lost 2 bases, and 11 bases had no gene match. In germline, CDR1 is WNHNN, CDR2 SYGVQD (reference sequence). The CDR3 DNA follows: TGCGCCAGCAGTGAGCTCGGGGGACTAGCGGGGCTAACTAGCACAGATACGCAGTATTTT. Its translation: CASSELGGLAGLTSTDTQYF.

This clone is a singleton in its sample. The V call is TRBV4-2, the J call TRBJ1-2; 7 bases are a match to TRBD1. The CDR3 runs 15 residues. V lost 0 bases to trimming and J lost 2 bases; unmatched junction nucleotides: 3. The germline V gene has CDR1 LGHNA and CDR2 YNFKEQ. This CDR3 is CASSQEGTANYGYTF. CDR3 nucleotides: TGTGCCAGCAGCCAAGAAGGGACAGCCAACTATGGCTACACCTTC.